This TCR beta chain was observed in a study of blood T cell repertoires in COVID-19. Looking at the study overall: COVID-19 samples, acute and convalescent, were from the United States, Italy and Spain. Sample material is recorded as cDNA or gDNA derived from T cells, B-cell-depleted T cells, or PBMCs.

The authors' processing: Estimation of nucleated cell counts relied on the amplification of reference gene primers. Some clones are missing from TCRdb's copy, which holds only in-frame ones; the method was immunoSEQ multiplex PCR. That table is the source of V, J and clone size, and D and trimming were worked out from the DNA. The sample lists around 32,000 clones, 80% to 90% occurring once. This TCR was recovered from an elderly woman with active or convalescent COVID-19. The sequenced sample consisted of peripheral blood.

The chain's CDR3 is CASSPTGYGNTIYF. The CDR3, as DNA: TGTGCCAGCAGCCCCACAGGGTACGGAAACACCATATATTTT. V usage is TRBV5-6 and J usage is TRBJ1-3, with TRBD1 as a possible D gene (6 bases). The CDR3 covers 14 residues. Germline lookup yields CDR1 SGHDT and CDR2 YYEEEE. The V end was cut by 4 bases, the J end by 4 bases, with 12 bases between.